The 16 T cell receptor beta chains presented below share a single source sample, sequenced in a study of shared clonotypes between healthy human individuals. Here immunoSEQ multiplex PCR was the method, and the copy in TCRdb shows in-frame clones only, minus some. The table lists roughly 2.4 million clones, under 97% of them singletons, with roughly 0.13% in the top ten. Material: naive CD4+ T cells sorted from blood. Noted subset: CD45RA+ positively selected. All receptors derive from a man aged 18 to 30 in good health.

The V call is TRBV9, the J call TRBJ2-5, with 8 bases identical to TRBD2. This CDR3 region has 16 residues. From germline, CDR1 is SGDLS and CDR2 YYNGEE. Losses at the gene ends were 4 bases for V and 4 bases for J; bases not matched to a gene: 12. CDR3 sequence: CASSTRPGLVLETQYF. The DNA of the CDR3 is TGTGCCAGCAGCACCAGACCGGGACTAGTCTTAGAGACCCAGTACTTC.

The J gene is TRBJ1-5, the V gene TRBV6-1; D gene ambiguous. V lost 2 bases and J lost 7, with 9 bases in between. In germline, CDR1 is MNHNS, CDR2 SASEGT. The CDR3 contains 13 residues. This CDR3 is CASSESGKQPQHF. CDR3 in DNA: TGTGCCAGCAGTGAATCGGGGAAACAGCCCCAGCATTTT.

This rearrangement joins TRBV13 to TRBJ2-3, with 8 nucleotides matching TRBD2. V dropped 4 bases and J dropped 3; count of bases not matched to a gene: 9. The CDR3 covers 16 residues. Per the germline V gene, CDR1 is PRHDT and CDR2 is FYEKMQ (reference sequence). CDR3 loop: CASSYKRGKVTDTQYF. CDR3 sequence (DNA): TGTGCCAGCAGCTACAAGCGGGGGAAGGTGACAGATACGCAGTATTTT.

The V call is TRBV5-4, the J call TRBJ1-2; no reliable D call. Germline assignment: CDR1 SGHNT and CDR2 YYREEE (reference sequence). This CDR3 contains 13 residues. Trimming removed 2 bases from V and 5 bases from J, with 10 bases in between. Here the CDR3 reads CASSLGGPYGYTF. Here the CDR3 DNA reads TGTGCCAGCAGCTTAGGAGGGCCTTATGGCTACACCTTC. Together with reference TRBV5-4 and TRBJ1-2, the CDR3 gives the full variable domain: ETGVTQSPTHLIKTRGQQVTLRCSSQSGHNTVSWYQQALGQGPQFIFQYYREEENGRGNFPPRFSGLQFPNYSSELNVNALELDDSALYLCASSLGGPYGYTFGSGTRLTVV.

The CDR3 loop reads CASSRLALYNEQFF. The CDR3 DNA reads TGTGCCAGCAGTAGACTAGCTCTATACAATGAGCAGTTCTTC. V is TRBV2 and J is TRBJ2-1, with 7 bases aligning to TRBD2. The CDR3 covers 14 residues. Germline values: CDR1 SNHLY, CDR2 FYNNEI. Trimming took 5 bases from V and 4 from J; bases not matched to a gene: 5. Full variable domain (remainder filled in from reference TRBV2 and TRBJ2-1): EPEVTQTPSHQVTQMGQEVILRCVPISNHLYFYWYRQILGQKVEFLVSFYNNEISEKSEIFDDQFSVERPDGSNFTLKIRSTKLEDSAMYFCASSRLALYNEQFFGPGTRLTVL.

The CDR3: CASSQLAGLQETQYF. The DNA for the CDR3 is TGTGCCAGCAGTCAACTAGCGGGGCTCCAAGAGACCCAGTACTTC. The gene calls are TRBV2 and TRBJ2-5; 10 nucleotides agree with TRBD2. J lost 1 base, V lost 5 bases, and 4 bases had no gene match. Looked up from germline, CDR1 is SNHLY and CDR2 is FYNNEI. The CDR3 covers 15 residues.

The chain is built from TRBV28 and TRBJ1-2; 11 bases agree with TRBD1. From germline, CDR1 is MDHEN and CDR2 SYDVKM. This CDR3 spans 14 amino acids. V lost 10 bases, J lost 0 bases, and 4 bases stayed unmatched. CDR3 region: CATGTGGANYGYTF. CDR3 coding DNA: TGTGCCACCGGGACAGGGGGGGCTAACTATGGCTACACCTTC.

The V gene is TRBV28, the J gene TRBJ1-3; D uncertain. CDR1 is MDHEN and CDR2 is SYDVKM in the germline V gene. CDR3 length: 16 residues. V was clipped by 2 bases and J by 0 bases, with 11 bases between them. The CDR3 region is CASSLEGTLSGNTIYF. Here the CDR3 DNA reads TGTGCCAGCAGTTTAGAGGGCACTCTCTCTGGAAACACCATATATTTT. The full variable domain, completed using reference TRBV28 and TRBJ1-3, is DVKVTQSSRYLVKRTGEKVFLECVQDMDHENMFWYRQDPGLGLRLIYFSYDVKMKEKGDIPEGYSVSREKKERFSLILESASTNQTSMYLCASSLEGTLSGNTIYFGEGSWLTVV.

The chain has TRBV5-8 and TRBJ1-5; D is perhaps TRBD1 (5 bases). The CDR3 runs 15 residues. Germline CDR1 reads SGHTS; CDR2 reads YDEGEE. Trimming left V 2 bases short and J 4 bases short, with 13 bases between. The CDR3 DNA follows: TGTGCCAGCAGCTTAGATACAGGATTAAATCAGCCCCAGCATTTT. This sequence encodes CASSLDTGLNQPQHF.

The chain has TRBV7-9 and TRBJ2-6; 7 bases line up with TRBD1. J gave up 4 bases and V 2 bases, and 8 bases lay outside the gene matches. In germline, CDR1 is SEHNR, CDR2 FQNEAQ (reference sequence). This CDR3 region has 17 residues. The CDR3 DNA reads TGTGCCAGCAGCTTAACGACAGGGAATAAAGGGGCCAACGTCCTGACTTTC. The encoded protein is CASSLTTGNKGANVLTF.

The rearrangement uses TRBV10-2 and TRBJ2-7; TRBD1 matches 8 bases. V lost 3 bases and J lost 3; bases outside the gene matches: 4. Germline V gives CDR1 WSHSY, CDR2 SAAADI. The length of the CDR3 is 14 residues. The CDR3 DNA is TGCGCCAGCAGTGAAGACAGGGGAGGCTACGAGCAGTACTTC. It specifies CASSEDRGGYEQYF.

This chain links TRBV18 with TRBJ2-7, with a weak D call TRBD1 (6 bases). Germline-derived CDR1 and CDR2 are KGHSH and LQKENI. The CDR3 contains 15 residues. V dropped 0 bases and J dropped 6 bases, with 15 bases sitting between them. The CDR3 spells CASSPPMGAGGEQYF. The CDR3 DNA follows: TGTGCCAGCTCACCACCGATGGGGGCCGGCGGCGAGCAGTACTTC.

The V call is TRBV5-1, the J call TRBJ1-1; D uncertain. Trimming took 3 bases from V and 13 from J, leaving 16 bases between them. CDR3 length equals 12 residues. The V gene's germline CDR1 is SGHRS and CDR2 YFSETQ. The CDR3: CASSSEGRMGFF. For the CDR3, the DNA is TGCGCCAGCAGCTCCGAGGGCCGGATGGGTTTCTTT.

Worth noting for this clone: Additional DNA sequences in this sample encode the identical CDR3. The rearrangement joins TRBV10-3 to TRBJ2-3, with 8 bases that match TRBD2. Germline V gives CDR1 ENHRY, CDR2 SYGVKD. The V gene end was trimmed by 0 bases and the J gene end by 2 bases; junction bases not matched to a gene: 4. This CDR3 contains 16 residues. In DNA form, the CDR3 reads TGTGCCATCAGTGAGTCAAGCGGGGGATCCACAGATACGCAGTATTTT. This codes for CAISESSGGSTDTQYF.

The chain links TRBV29-1 to TRBJ1-1; 7 positions match TRBD1. V lost 7 bases and J lost 7; bases outside the gene matches: 3. The CDR3 has 10 residues. The germline gives CDR1 SQVTM, CDR2 ANQGSEA. CDR3 DNA: TGCAGCGCCGGGACAGTTGAAGCTTTCTTT. It yields the protein CSAGTVEAFF.

The V call is TRBV2, the J call TRBJ2-6, with D tentatively TRBD1 or TRBD2 (5 bases each). Germline V gives CDR1 SNHLY, CDR2 FYNNEI. Trimming removed 6 bases at V and 0 bases at J, with 21 bases between. The CDR3 is 19 amino acids. CDR3 region: CASRIALGRTTSGANVLTF. The CDR3 nucleotides are TGTGCCAGCAGAATTGCTTTGGGACGGACGACCTCTGGGGCCAACGTCCTGACTTTC. Full variable domain (missing parts from reference TRBV2 and TRBJ2-6): EPEVTQTPSHQVTQMGQEVILRCVPISNHLYFYWYRQILGQKVEFLVSFYNNEISEKSEIFDDQFSVERPDGSNFTLKIRSTKLEDSAMYFCASRIALGRTTSGANVLTFGAGSRLTVL.